Listed here are 31 T cell receptor beta chains from one sample, sequenced in a study of blood T cell repertoires in COVID-19. The table came from immunoSEQ multiplex PCR; TCRdb's copy has only in-frame clones and leaves some out. Here the sample spans around 56,000 clones, 73% being singletons. Material: peripheral blood. Receptors originate from a woman between 65 and 79 years old with acute or convalescent COVID-19.

This chain joins TRBV3-1 (or the pseudogene TRBV3-2) and TRBJ1-6; possible D gene TRBD1, 5 bases. V was pared by 0 bases and J by 9 bases, with 12 bases between. The germline V gene encodes CDR1 LGHDT and CDR2 YNNKEL (reference sequence). CDR3 length: 15 amino acids. Here the CDR3 reads CASSQDNRFGSPLHF. The CDR3, as DNA: TGTGCCAGCAGCCAAGACAACAGGTTTGGTTCACCCCTCCACTTT.

The chain uses TRBV4-1 and TRBJ2-1; tentative D call: TRBD1 (5 bases). CDR1 is MGHRA and CDR2 is YSYEKL in the germline V gene. This CDR3 comprises 16 residues. The V end was cut by 4 bases, the J end by 7 bases, with 20 bases between. The CDR3: CASSPRWQGSANEQFF. The DNA for the CDR3 is TGCGCCAGCAGCCCCCGGTGGCAGGGATCTGCAAATGAGCAGTTCTTC.

Remarks on this clone: Other DNA sequences in the same sample also yield this CDR3. The rearrangement links TRBV24-1 to TRBJ2-5; TRBD1 agrees at 7 bases. The CDR3 consists of 15 residues. J gave up 4 bases and V 4 bases, and 8 bases lay outside the gene matches. Germline CDR1 and CDR2: KGHDR and SFDVKD. The CDR3 DNA follows: TGTGCCACCAGTGACCCCGGGACAGCCCGAGAGACCCAGTACTTC. It encodes CATSDPGTARETQYF.

J is TRBJ1-6 and V is TRBV4-1; a possible D gene is TRBD1 (5 bases). Germline values: CDR1 MGHRA, CDR2 YSYEKL. The V gene lost 4 bases and the J gene lost 10 bases, with 14 bases spanning the gap. The CDR3 sequence is 14 residues long. The CDR3 sequence is CASSRGREDSPLHF. The CDR3, as DNA: TGCGCCAGCAGCCGGGGCAGGGAGGACTCACCCCTCCACTTT.

This chain joins TRBV5-1 and TRBJ1-2; TRBD1 might be the D (5 bases). The V gene's germline CDR1 is SGHRS and CDR2 YFSETQ. This CDR3 is 15 amino acids long. Deletions cut 1 base from V and 0 bases from J, with 10 bases between. The CDR3 reads CASSLSGDPNYGYTF. The CDR3 DNA sequence: TGCGCCAGCAGCTTGTCGGGGGACCCTAACTATGGCTACACCTTC. Supplemented by reference TRBV5-1 and TRBJ1-2, the full variable domain reads KAGVTQTPRYLIKTRGQQVTLSCSPISGHRSVSWYQQTPGQGLQFLFEYFSETQRNKGNFPGRFSGRQFSNSRSEMNVSTLELGDSALYLCASSLSGDPNYGYTFGSGTRLTVV.

The rearrangement uses TRBV5-1 and TRBJ1-1; 7 bases map to TRBD1. Germline assignment: CDR1 SGHRS and CDR2 YFSETQ. The CDR3 is 15 amino acids. Trimming took 4 bases from V and 1 from J; bases not matched to a gene: 7. CDR3 sequence reads: CASSTLGGANTEAFF. The CDR3 DNA follows: TGCGCCAGCAGCACCTTAGGGGGCGCGAACACTGAAGCTTTCTTT.

This clone appeared many times. The chain has TRBV2 and TRBJ1-1, with D possibly TRBD1 on 5 matching bases. The CDR3 is 14 amino acids. CDR1 SNHLY and CDR2 FYNNEI come from the germline V gene. V lost 7 bases and J 6 bases, leaving 18 bases between the germline ends. Here the CDR3 reads CASIPRGTGSEAFF. As DNA, the CDR3 is TGTGCCAGCATCCCTAGGGGAACAGGCTCTGAAGCTTTCTTT. The full variable domain, its missing parts supplied by reference TRBV2 and TRBJ1-1, is EPEVTQTPSHQVTQMGQEVILRCVPISNHLYFYWYRQILGQKVEFLVSFYNNEISEKSEIFDDQFSVERPDGSNFTLKIRSTKLEDSAMYFCASIPRGTGSEAFFGQGTRLTVV.

This chain connects TRBV30 to TRBJ1-1; D is perhaps TRBD1 (5 bases). The length of the CDR3 is 15 residues. V was clipped by 1 base and J by 0 bases, with 12 bases between them. CDR1 is GTSNPN and CDR2 is SVGIG in the germline V gene (reference sequence). CDR3 sequence: CAWSDRGGMNTEAFF. CDR3 bases: TGTGCCTGGAGTGATCGGGGGGGAATGAACACTGAAGCTTTCTTT.

The genes are TRBV7-9 and TRBJ1-2; 10 nucleotides match TRBD1. CDR3 length equals 15 residues. The V gene's germline CDR1 is SEHNR and CDR2 FQNEAQ (reference sequence). J was trimmed by 1 base and V by 6 bases; bases with no gene match: 5. The CDR3 region has the DNA TGTGCCAGCAGTCCGGACAGGGGGATTAACTATGGCTACACCTTC. Encoded protein: CASSPDRGINYGYTF.

The rearrangement links TRBV29-1 to TRBJ2-3, with a possible D match to TRBD2 (7 bases). CDR3 size: 14 residues. Trimming stripped 6 bases from V and 2 bases from J, with 15 bases between. Germline CDR1 is SQVTM and CDR2 is ANQGSEA. CDR3 DNA sequence: TGCAGCGTGGAGGGGGGGGGATTCACAGATACGCAGTATTTT. This gives the protein CSVEGGGFTDTQYF.

In this sample, this clone turned up once. The CDR3 coding sequence is TGTGCCAGCAGGGCCTTAGCGGCAACCGGGGAGCTGTTTTTT. As protein: CASRALAATGELFF. The chain combines TRBV2 with TRBJ2-2, with D possibly being TRBD2 (6 bases). Trimming shortened V by 6 bases and J by 5 bases, and 13 bases separated the two germline ends. Germline CDR1 SNHLY, CDR2 FYNNEI. This CDR3 has 14 residues.

CDR3 residues: CASSQGRGGTEAFF. Written as DNA, the CDR3 is TGTGCCAGCAGCCAAGGGAGAGGGGGCACTGAAGCTTTCTTT. The gene calls are TRBV3-1 (or the pseudogene TRBV3-2) and TRBJ1-1; a weak D match, TRBD1 (6 bases). CDR1 and CDR2 (germline): LGHDT, YNNKEL (reference sequence). The CDR3 contains 14 residues. The V end lost 1 base, the J end lost 4 bases, and 10 bases lay between the germline ends.

The chain couples TRBV11-2 to TRBJ1-1; 10 bases match TRBD1. The length of the CDR3 is 16 residues. Germline V gene lookup returns CDR1 SGHAT and CDR2 FQNNGV. V gave up 2 bases and J gave up 1 base; unmatched junction bases: 4. The CDR3 protein is CASSLWTGGGNTEAFF. CDR3 bases: TGTGCCAGCAGCTTATGGACAGGGGGTGGGAACACTGAAGCTTTCTTT.

The genes are TRBV19 and TRBJ1-5; TRBD1 aligns across 11 bases. Germline-derived CDR1 and CDR2 are LNHDA and SQIVND (reference sequence). The CDR3 has 14 residues. With V trimmed by 8 bases and J by 9 bases, 9 bases remained unmatched. CDR3 nucleotide sequence: TGTGCCAGTCGTGGACAGGGGGCTTTTGGGCCCCAGCATTTT. This codes for CASRGQGAFGPQHF.

The genes are TRBV5-4 and TRBJ2-6; D remains unclear. Germline CDR1 reads SGHNT; CDR2 reads YYREEE (reference sequence). Trimming took 0 bases from V and 3 from J, leaving 7 bases between them. This CDR3 contains 15 residues. In DNA form, the CDR3 reads TGTGCCAGCAGCTTGGAGATCGGTGGGGCCAACGTCCTGACTTTC. Translating gives CASSLEIGGANVLTF.

The chain links TRBV12-5 to TRBJ1-2, with a tentative D call TRBD1 (6 bases). The CDR3 runs 14 residues. The germline V and J ends were trimmed by 0 bases and 4 bases, with 9 bases remaining between them. Germline V gives CDR1 LGHNT, CDR2 FRNRAP. The CDR3 spells CASGLVGRGYGYTF. In nucleotides, the CDR3 is TGTGCTAGTGGTTTGGTAGGCAGGGGCTATGGCTACACCTTC. The full variable domain, its missing parts supplied by reference TRBV12-5 and TRBJ1-2, is DARVTQTPRHKVTEMGQEVTMRCQPILGHNTVFWYRQTMMQGLELLAYFRNRAPLDDSGMPKDRFSAEMPDATLATLKIQPSEPRDSAVYFCASGLVGRGYGYTFGSGTRLTVV.

This chain uses TRBV6-5 with TRBJ1-2; TRBD1 matches at 10 bases. The CDR3 is 15 residues long. The germline gives CDR1 MNHEY, CDR2 SVGAGI. V gave up 6 bases and J gave up 7 bases; unmatched junction bases: 11. The CDR3 bases are TGTGCCAGCAGAGACAAAGGACAGGGGGGGTCTGGCTACACCTTC. It yields the protein CASRDKGQGGSGYTF.

This chain connects TRBV5-5 to TRBJ1-5, with 11 nucleotides matching TRBD1. This CDR3 has 16 amino acids. The V gene end was trimmed by 4 bases and the J gene end by 9 bases; junction bases not matched to a gene: 12. The germline CDR1 and CDR2 sequences are SGHKS and YYEKEE (reference sequence). This CDR3 is CASSPGDRGGVGPQHF. Here the CDR3 DNA reads TGTGCCAGCAGCCCCGGGGACAGGGGGGGGGTTGGGCCCCAGCATTTT.

V usage is TRBV5-6 and J usage is TRBJ1-4; tentative D call: TRBD1 (5 bases). The CDR3 covers 13 residues. V lost 4 bases, J lost 6 bases, and 10 bases lay in between. From germline, CDR1 is SGHDT and CDR2 YYEEEE. The CDR3 protein is CASSRGGYEKLFF. The CDR3 nucleotides are TGTGCCAGCAGCCGGGGGGGTTATGAAAAACTGTTTTTT.

V and J are TRBV4-1 and TRBJ2-5, with D unclear. This CDR3 is 14 amino acids long. Germline V gives CDR1 MGHRA, CDR2 YSYEKL. V lost 4 bases to trimming and J lost 5 bases, with 14 bases between them. CDR3 in DNA: TGCGCCAGCAGCCGTGGGTCTACCGGGGAGACCCAGTACTTC. Translation: CASSRGSTGETQYF.

This chain joins TRBV18 and TRBJ2-5; D is possibly TRBD2 (6 bases). This CDR3 comprises 15 residues. V lost 0 bases to trimming and J lost 5 bases, with 13 bases between them. Germline V gene lookup returns CDR1 KGHSH and CDR2 LQKENI. CDR3 amino acids: CASSPPKGLRETQYF. Written as DNA, the CDR3 is TGTGCCAGCTCACCACCGAAGGGACTCAGGGAGACCCAGTACTTC.

V gene TRBV5-6 combines with J gene TRBJ1-5; D is unresolved. Germline V gene lookup returns CDR1 SGHDT and CDR2 YYEEEE. Trimming took 2 bases from V and 6 from J, leaving 15 bases between them. The CDR3 runs to 15 residues. DNA for the CDR3: TGTGCCAGCAGCTTAGGTTATGGTTCAGGTCAGCCCCAGCATTTT. It yields the protein CASSLGYGSGQPQHF.

This rearrangement joins TRBV25-1 to TRBJ2-5, with D perhaps matching TRBD2 (7 bases). The CDR3 totals 13 residues. Trimming pared 3 bases from V and 5 bases from J, leaving 10 bases between. Germline loops: CDR1 MGHDK, CDR2 SYGVNS. The CDR3: CASSDGGRETQYF. CDR3 DNA: TGTGCCAGCAGTGACGGGGGGCGGGAGACCCAGTACTTC.

J is TRBJ2-3 and V is TRBV5-1; D is possibly TRBD1 (6 bases). This CDR3 contains 13 residues. V was clipped by 4 bases and J by 1 base, with 7 bases between them. Germline V lookup: CDR1 SGHRS, CDR2 YFSETQ. CDR3 nucleotides: TGCGCCAGCAGCCCAGGGGGCACAGATACGCAGTATTTT. This encodes CASSPGGTDTQYF.

The CDR3 loop is CASSLVKRSTGTLIYNSPLHF. The CDR3 DNA sequence: TGCGCCAGCAGCTTGGTGAAGAGGTCAACAGGGACCCTAATTTATAATTCACCCCTCCACTTT. The chain combines TRBV5-1 with TRBJ1-6; tentative D call: TRBD1 (6 bases). Trimming left V 0 bases short and J 4 bases short, with 26 bases between. The germline gives CDR1 SGHRS, CDR2 YFSETQ. The CDR3 covers 21 residues.

The chain is built from TRBV11-2 and TRBJ2-1, with D possibly TRBD2 on 6 matching bases. Germline CDR1 and CDR2: SGHAT and FQNNGV. The CDR3 length is 15 residues. V lost 2 bases to trimming and J lost 6 bases, with 14 bases between them. In nucleotides, the CDR3 is TGTGCCAGCAGCTTAAGAGTCCAGGGAGGCAATGAGCAGTTCTTC. This encodes CASSLRVQGGNEQFF.

The chain combines TRBV7-9 with TRBJ1-3; D is unresolved. Germline V CDR1 and CDR2: SEHNR, FQNEAQ (reference sequence). Trimming took off 2 bases at V and 5 bases at J, with 7 bases between the two ends. The length of the CDR3 is 13 residues. CDR3 sequence (DNA): TGTGCCAGCAGCTTAAAGGAGAGAAACACCATATATTTT. Its translation is CASSLKERNTIYF.

The chain joins TRBV7-9 to TRBJ2-7, with TRBD1 matching 7 bases. The CDR3 is 13 amino acids. V was pared by 11 bases and J by 2 bases, with 9 bases of the junction left unmatched. Germline loops: CDR1 SEHNR, CDR2 FQNEAQ (reference sequence). The CDR3 DNA reads TGTGCCTGGACTCTGACAGGGACCTACGAGCAGTACTTC. It encodes CAWTLTGTYEQYF. Based on the CDR3 plus reference TRBV7-9 and TRBJ2-7, the full variable domain is DTGVSQNPRHKITKRGQNVTFRCDPISEHNRLYWYRQTLGQGPEFLTYFQNEAQLEKSRLLSDRFSAERPKGSFSTLEIQRTEQGDSAMYLCAWTLTGTYEQYFGPGTRLTVT.

This chain joins TRBV18 and TRBJ2-5, with D possibly TRBD1 on 5 matching bases. Germline loops: CDR1 KGHSH, CDR2 LQKENI. The V and J ends lost 5 bases and 2 bases respectively, with 9 bases between them. The CDR3 length is 13 residues. DNA for the CDR3: TGTGCCAGCTCATTCAACAGGCAAGAGACCCAGTACTTC. It translates to CASSFNRQETQYF.

The V gene is TRBV15, the J gene TRBJ2-7, with 7 nucleotides matching TRBD1. CDR3 length: 18 amino acids. Germline V gene data show CDR1 as LNHNV and CDR2 as YYDKDF (reference sequence). The junction had 13 bases not matched to a gene; V was cut back by 0 bases and J by 2 bases. The CDR3 sequence: CATSRETYKTGIPYEQYV. The CDR3 nucleotides are TGTGCCACCAGCAGAGAAACTTATAAGACAGGGATCCCCTACGAGCAGTACGTC.

This chain connects TRBV3-1 (or the pseudogene TRBV3-2) to TRBJ1-2; D gene unclear. The CDR3 loop spans 13 amino acids. The germline V and J ends were trimmed by 4 bases and 5 bases, with 11 bases remaining between them. Germline loops: CDR1 LGHDT, CDR2 YNNKEL (reference sequence). CDR3 sequence: CASSPSTAYGYTF. The CDR3 region has the DNA TGTGCCAGCAGCCCATCCACCGCGTATGGCTACACCTTC.